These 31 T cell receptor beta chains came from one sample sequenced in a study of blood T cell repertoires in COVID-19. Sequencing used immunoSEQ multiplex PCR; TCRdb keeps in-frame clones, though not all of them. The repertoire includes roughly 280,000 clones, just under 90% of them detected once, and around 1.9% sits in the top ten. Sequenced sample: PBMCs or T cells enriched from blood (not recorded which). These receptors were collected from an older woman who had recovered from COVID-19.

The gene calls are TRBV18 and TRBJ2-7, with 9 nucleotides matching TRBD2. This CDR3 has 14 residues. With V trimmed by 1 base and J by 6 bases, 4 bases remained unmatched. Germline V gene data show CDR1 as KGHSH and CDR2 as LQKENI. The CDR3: CASSPLAGALEQYF. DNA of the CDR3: TGTGCCAGCTCACCACTAGCGGGGGCCCTCGAGCAGTACTTC.

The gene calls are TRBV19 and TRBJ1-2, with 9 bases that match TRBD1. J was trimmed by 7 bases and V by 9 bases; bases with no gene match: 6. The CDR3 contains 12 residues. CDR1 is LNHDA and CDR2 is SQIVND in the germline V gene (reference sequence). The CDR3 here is CASNTGGSGYTF. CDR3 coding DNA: TGTGCCAGCAATACAGGGGGCAGTGGCTACACCTTC.

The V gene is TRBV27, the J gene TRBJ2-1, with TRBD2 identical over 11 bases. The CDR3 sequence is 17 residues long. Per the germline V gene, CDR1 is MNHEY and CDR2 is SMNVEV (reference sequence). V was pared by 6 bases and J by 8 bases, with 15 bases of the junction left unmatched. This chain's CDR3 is CASSWEFVSGRADEQFF. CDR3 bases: TGTGCCAGCAGCTGGGAGTTTGTTAGCGGGAGGGCCGATGAGCAGTTCTTC.

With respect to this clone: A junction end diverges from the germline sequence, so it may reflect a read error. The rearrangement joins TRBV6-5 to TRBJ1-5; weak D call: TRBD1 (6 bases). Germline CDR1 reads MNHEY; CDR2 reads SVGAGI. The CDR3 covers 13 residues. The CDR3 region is CATRQAPNRPQHF. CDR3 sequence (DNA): TGTGCCACTAGACAGGCCCCTAATCGGCCCCAGCATTTT.

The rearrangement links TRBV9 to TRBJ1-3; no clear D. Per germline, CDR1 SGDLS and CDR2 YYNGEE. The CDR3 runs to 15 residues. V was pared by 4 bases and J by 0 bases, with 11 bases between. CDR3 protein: CASSPHLDSGNTIYF. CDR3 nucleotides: TGTGCCAGCAGCCCGCATTTAGACTCTGGAAACACCATATATTTT.

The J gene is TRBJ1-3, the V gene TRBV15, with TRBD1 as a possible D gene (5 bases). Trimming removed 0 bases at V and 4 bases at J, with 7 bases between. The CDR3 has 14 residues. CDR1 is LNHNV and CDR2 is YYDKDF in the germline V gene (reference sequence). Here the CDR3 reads CATSREGGGNTIYF. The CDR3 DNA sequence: TGTGCCACCAGCAGAGAGGGGGGGGGAAACACCATATATTTT.

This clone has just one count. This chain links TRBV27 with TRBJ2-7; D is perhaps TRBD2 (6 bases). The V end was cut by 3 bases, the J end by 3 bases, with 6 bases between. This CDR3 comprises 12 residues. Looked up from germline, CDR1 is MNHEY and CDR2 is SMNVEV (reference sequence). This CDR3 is CASSLRGYEQYF. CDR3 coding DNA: TGTGCCAGCAGTTTGCGGGGCTACGAGCAGTACTTC.

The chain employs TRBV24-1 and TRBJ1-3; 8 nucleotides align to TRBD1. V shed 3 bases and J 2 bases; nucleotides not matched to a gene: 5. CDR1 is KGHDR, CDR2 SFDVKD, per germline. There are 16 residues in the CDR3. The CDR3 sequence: CATSDPGQGAGNTIYF. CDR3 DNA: TGTGCCACCAGTGATCCCGGACAGGGTGCTGGAAACACCATATATTTT.

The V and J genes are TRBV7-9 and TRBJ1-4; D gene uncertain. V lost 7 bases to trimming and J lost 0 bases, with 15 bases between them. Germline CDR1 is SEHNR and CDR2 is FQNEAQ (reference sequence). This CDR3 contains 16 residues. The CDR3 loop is CASTPGEFTTNEKLFF. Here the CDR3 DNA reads TGTGCCAGCACCCCCGGGGAGTTTACAACTAATGAAAAACTGTTTTTT.

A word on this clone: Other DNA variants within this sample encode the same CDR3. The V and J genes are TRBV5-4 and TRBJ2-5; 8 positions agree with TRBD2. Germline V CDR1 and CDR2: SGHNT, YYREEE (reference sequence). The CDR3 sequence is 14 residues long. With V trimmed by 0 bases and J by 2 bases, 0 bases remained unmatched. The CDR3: CASSLAGGQETQYF. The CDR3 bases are TGTGCCAGCAGCTTGGCGGGGGGGCAAGAGACCCAGTACTTC.

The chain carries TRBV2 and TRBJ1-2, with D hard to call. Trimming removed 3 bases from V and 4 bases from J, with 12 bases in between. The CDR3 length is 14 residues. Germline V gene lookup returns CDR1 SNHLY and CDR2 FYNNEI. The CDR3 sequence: CASSEARVGYGYTF. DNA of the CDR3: TGTGCCAGCAGTGAGGCGCGGGTCGGCTATGGCTACACCTTC.

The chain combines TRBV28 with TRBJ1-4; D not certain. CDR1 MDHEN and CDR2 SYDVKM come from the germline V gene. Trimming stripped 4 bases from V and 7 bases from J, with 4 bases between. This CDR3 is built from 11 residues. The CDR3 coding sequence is TGTGCCAGCAGTTCTTTTGAAAAACTGTTTTTT. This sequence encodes CASSSFEKLFF. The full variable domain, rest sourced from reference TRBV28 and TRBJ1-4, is DVKVTQSSRYLVKRTGEKVFLECVQDMDHENMFWYRQDPGLGLRLIYFSYDVKMKEKGDIPEGYSVSREKKERFSLILESASTNQTSMYLCASSSFEKLFFGSGTQLSVL.

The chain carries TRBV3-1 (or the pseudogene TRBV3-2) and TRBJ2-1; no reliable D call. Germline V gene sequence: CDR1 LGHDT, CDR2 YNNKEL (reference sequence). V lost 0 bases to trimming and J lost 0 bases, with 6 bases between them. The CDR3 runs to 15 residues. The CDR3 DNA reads TGTGCCAGCAGCCAAGACGCCGGCTCCTACAATGAGCAGTTCTTC. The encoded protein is CASSQDAGSYNEQFF.

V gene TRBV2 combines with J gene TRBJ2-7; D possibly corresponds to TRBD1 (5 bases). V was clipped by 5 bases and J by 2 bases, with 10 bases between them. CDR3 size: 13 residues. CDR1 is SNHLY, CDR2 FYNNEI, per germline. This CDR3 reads CASSPRVTYEQYF. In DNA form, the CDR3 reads TGTGCCAGCAGTCCCAGGGTGACCTACGAGCAGTACTTC.

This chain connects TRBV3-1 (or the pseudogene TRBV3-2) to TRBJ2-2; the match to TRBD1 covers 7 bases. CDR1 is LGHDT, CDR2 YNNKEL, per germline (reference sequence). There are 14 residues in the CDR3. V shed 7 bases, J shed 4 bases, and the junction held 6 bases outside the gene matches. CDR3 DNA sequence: TGTGCCAGCAACCTACAGGGGAGCACCGGGGAGCTGTTTTTT. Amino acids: CASNLQGSTGELFF.

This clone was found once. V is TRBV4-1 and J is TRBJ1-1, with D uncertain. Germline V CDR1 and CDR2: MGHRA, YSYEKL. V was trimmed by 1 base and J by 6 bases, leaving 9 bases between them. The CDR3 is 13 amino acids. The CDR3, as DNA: TGCGCCAGCAGCCAAGTCGGGTACCCTGAAGCTTTCTTT. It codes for CASSQVGYPEAFF.

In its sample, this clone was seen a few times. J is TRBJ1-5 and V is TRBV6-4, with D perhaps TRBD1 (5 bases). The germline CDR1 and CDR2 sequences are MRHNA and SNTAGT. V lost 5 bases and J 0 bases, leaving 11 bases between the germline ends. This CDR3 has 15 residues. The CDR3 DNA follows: TGTGCCAGCAGTCAAGAAGGGGATAGCAATCAGCCCCAGCATTTT. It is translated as CASSQEGDSNQPQHF.

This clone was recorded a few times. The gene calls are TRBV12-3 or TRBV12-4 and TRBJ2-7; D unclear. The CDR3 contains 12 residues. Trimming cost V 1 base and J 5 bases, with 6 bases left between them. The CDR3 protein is CASSLVENEQYF. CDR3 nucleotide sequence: TGTGCCAGCAGTTTAGTGGAGAACGAGCAGTACTTC.

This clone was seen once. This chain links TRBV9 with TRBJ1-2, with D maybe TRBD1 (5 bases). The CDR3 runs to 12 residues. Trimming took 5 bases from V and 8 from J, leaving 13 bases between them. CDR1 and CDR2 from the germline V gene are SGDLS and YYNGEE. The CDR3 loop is CASSRAPGGYTF. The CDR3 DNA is TGTGCCAGCAGTCGGGCCCCAGGGGGCTACACCTTC.

CDR3 amino acids: CASIDGMVDYEQYF. The DNA for the CDR3 is TGTGCCAGCATTGACGGGATGGTCGACTACGAGCAGTACTTC. This chain links TRBV2 with TRBJ2-7; TRBD2 is a possible D gene (5 bases). The CDR3 runs to 14 residues. Trimming took off 7 bases at V and 3 bases at J, with 16 bases between the two ends. The germline V gene encodes CDR1 SNHLY and CDR2 FYNNEI.

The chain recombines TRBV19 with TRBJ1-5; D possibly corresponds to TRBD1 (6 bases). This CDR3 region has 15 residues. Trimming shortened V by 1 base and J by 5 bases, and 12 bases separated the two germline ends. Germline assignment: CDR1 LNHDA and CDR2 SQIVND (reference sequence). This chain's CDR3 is CASSIANRAYQPQHF. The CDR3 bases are TGTGCCAGTAGTATAGCAAACAGGGCTTATCAGCCCCAGCATTTT.

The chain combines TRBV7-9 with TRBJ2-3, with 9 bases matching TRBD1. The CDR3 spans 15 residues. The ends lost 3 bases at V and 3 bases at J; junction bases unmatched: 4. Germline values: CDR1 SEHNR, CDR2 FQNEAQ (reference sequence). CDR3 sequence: CASSLGTGLTDTQYF. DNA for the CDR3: TGTGCCAGCAGCTTGGGGACAGGGTTGACAGATACGCAGTATTTT.

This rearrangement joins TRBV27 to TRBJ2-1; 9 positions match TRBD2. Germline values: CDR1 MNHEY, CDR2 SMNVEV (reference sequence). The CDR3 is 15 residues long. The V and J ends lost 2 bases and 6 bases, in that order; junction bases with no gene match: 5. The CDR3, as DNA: TGTGCCAGCAGTTTACGGGCGGGGGGGGCCAATGAGCAGTTCTTC. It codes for CASSLRAGGANEQFF.

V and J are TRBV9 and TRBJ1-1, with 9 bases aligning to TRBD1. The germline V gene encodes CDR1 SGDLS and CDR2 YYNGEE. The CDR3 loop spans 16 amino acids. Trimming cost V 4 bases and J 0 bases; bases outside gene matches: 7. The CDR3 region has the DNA TGTGCCAGCAGCCCCCACGGGGACAGGGTGAACACTGAAGCTTTCTTT. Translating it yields CASSPHGDRVNTEAFF.

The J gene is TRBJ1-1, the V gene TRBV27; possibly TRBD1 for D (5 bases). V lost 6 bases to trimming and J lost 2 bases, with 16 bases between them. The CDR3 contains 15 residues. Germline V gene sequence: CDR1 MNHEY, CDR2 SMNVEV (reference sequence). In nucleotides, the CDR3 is TGTGCCAGCAGGGGGGGAGGAGGACGCAACACTGAAGCTTTCTTT. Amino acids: CASRGGGGRNTEAFF.

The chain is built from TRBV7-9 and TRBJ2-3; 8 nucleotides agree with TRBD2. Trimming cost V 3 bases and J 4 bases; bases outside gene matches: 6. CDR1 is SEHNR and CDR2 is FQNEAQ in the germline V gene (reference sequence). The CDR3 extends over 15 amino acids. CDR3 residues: CASSLTSVASDTQYF. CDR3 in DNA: TGTGCCAGCAGCTTGACTAGCGTGGCGTCAGATACGCAGTATTTT.

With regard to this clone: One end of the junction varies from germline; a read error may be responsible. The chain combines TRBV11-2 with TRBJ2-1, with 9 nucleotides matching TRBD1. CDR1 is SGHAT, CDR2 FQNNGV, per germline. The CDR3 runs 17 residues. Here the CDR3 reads CASSFPGTGTLYNEQFF. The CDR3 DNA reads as TGTGCCAGTAGCTTTCCAGGGACAGGGACTCTATACAATGAGCAGTTCTTC.

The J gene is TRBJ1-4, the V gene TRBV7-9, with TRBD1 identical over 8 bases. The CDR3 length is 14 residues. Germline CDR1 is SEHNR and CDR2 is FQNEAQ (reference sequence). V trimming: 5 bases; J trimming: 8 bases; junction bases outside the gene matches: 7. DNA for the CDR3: TGTGCCAGCAGCCCTGACAGGGGAGGGGAAAAACTGTTTTTT. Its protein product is CASSPDRGGEKLFF.

The CDR3 spells CASSFYRGDGYTF. The CDR3 bases are TGTGCCAGCAGTTTTTACAGGGGGGATGGCTACACCTTC. The chain employs TRBV6-5 and TRBJ1-2; 8 positions match TRBD1. Germline CDR1 MNHEY, CDR2 SVGAGI. The CDR3 totals 13 residues. V lost 4 bases and J lost 6; bases outside the gene matches: 4.

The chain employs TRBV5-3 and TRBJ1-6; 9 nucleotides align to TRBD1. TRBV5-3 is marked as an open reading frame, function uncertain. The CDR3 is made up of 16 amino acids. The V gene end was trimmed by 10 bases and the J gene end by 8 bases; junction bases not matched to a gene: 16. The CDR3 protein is CAGRQGGEKEDSPLHF. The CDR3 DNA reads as TGTGCCGGTCGACAGGGGGGAGAGAAGGAGGATTCACCCCTCCACTTT.

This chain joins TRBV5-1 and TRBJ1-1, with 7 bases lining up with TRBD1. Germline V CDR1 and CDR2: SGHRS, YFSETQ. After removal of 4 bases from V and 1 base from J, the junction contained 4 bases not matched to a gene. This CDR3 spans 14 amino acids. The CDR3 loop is CASSPGQQNTEAFF. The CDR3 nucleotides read TGCGCCAGCAGCCCGGGACAGCAGAACACTGAAGCTTTCTTT. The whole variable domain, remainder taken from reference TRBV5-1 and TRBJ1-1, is KAGVTQTPRYLIKTRGQQVTLSCSPISGHRSVSWYQQTPGQGLQFLFEYFSETQRNKGNFPGRFSGRQFSNSRSEMNVSTLELGDSALYLCASSPGQQNTEAFFGQGTRLTVV.